This T cell receptor beta chain was identified in a study of patients and donors after allogeneic stem cell transplantation. The CDR3 runs to 16 residues. The germline V gene encodes CDR1 SGDLS and CDR2 YYNGEE. Trimming left V 4 bases short and J 8 bases short, with 22 bases between. TCRdb passed the RT-PCR reads through MiXCR, listing each CDR3 protein once. The table shows 200 to 300 distinct CDR3 sequences, with approximately 2.1% occurring only once. This clonotype is labeled as large (0.1 to 1%). Sequenced input: blood, either unsorted or a sorted T cell fraction (not recorded which). The origin of this receptor is a human donor who was either an allogeneic HSCT recipient or a stem cell or donor lymphocyte infusion donor (not recorded which). It is not recorded whose cells these are; they may come from a transplant donor. J is TRBJ2-1 and V is TRBV9; D may match TRBD1 or TRBD2 (5 bases each). CDR3 DNA: TGTGCCAGCAGCCCCCCGCTTGGGACGGGTCCCGATGAGCAGTTCTTC. Translating it yields CASSPPLGTGPDEQFF.